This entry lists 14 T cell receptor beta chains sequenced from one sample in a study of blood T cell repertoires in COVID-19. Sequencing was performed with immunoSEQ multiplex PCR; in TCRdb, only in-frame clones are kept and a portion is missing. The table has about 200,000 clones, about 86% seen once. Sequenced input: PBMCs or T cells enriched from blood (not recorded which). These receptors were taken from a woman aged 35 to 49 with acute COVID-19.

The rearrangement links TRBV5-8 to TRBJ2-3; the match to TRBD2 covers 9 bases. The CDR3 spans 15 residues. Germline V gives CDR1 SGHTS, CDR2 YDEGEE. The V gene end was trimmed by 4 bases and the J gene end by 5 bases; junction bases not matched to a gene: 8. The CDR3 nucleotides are TGTGCCAGCAGCCCCCCGCGGGAGGGGATAGATACGCAGTATTTT. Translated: CASSPPREGIDTQYF. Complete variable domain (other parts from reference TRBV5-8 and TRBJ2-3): EAGVTQSPTHLIKTRGQQATLRCSPISGHTSVYWYQQALGLGLQFLLWYDEGEERNRGNFPPRFSGRQFPNYSSELNVNALELEDSALYLCASSPPREGIDTQYFGPGTRLTVL.

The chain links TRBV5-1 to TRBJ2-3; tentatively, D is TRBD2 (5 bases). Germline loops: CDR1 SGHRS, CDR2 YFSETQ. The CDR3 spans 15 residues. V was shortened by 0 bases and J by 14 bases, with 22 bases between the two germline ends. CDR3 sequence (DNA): TGCGCCAGCAGCTTGGTTCCAGCGACTACAGATACGGGGTATTTT. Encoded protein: CASSLVPATTDTGYF.

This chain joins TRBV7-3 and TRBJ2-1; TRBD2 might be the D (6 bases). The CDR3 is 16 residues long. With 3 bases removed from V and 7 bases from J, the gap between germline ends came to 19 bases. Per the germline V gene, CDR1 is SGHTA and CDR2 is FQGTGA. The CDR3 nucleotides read TGTGCCAGCAGCTTGATACTTTTGGCTAGCGTGAATGAGCAGTTCTTC. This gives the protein CASSLILLASVNEQFF. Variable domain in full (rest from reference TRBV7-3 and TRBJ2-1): GAGVSQTPSNKVTEKGKYVELRCDPISGHTALYWYRQSLGQGPEFLIYFQGTGAADDSGLPNDRFFAVRPEGSVSTLKIQRTERGDSAVYLCASSLILLASVNEQFFGPGTRLTVL.

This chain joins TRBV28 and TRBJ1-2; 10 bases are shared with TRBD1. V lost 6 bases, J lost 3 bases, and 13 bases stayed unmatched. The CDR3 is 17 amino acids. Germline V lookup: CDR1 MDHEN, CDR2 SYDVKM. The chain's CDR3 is CASSLTGTGAGDYGYTF. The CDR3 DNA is TGTGCCAGCAGCCTTACCGGGACAGGGGCAGGAGACTATGGCTACACCTTC.

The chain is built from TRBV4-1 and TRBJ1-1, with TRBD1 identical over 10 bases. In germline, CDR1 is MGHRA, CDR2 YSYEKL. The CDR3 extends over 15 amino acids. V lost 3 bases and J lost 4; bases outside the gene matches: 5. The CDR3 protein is CASSHHGQGVTEAFF. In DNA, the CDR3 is TGCGCCAGCAGCCATCATGGACAGGGGGTCACTGAAGCTTTCTTT.

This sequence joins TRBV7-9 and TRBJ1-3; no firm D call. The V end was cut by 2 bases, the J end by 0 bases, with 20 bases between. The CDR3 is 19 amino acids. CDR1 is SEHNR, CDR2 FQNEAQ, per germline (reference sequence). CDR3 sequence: CASSLSRPGMMSSGNTIYF. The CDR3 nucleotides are TGTGCCAGCAGCTTATCCCGACCCGGGATGATGTCCTCTGGAAACACCATATATTTT.

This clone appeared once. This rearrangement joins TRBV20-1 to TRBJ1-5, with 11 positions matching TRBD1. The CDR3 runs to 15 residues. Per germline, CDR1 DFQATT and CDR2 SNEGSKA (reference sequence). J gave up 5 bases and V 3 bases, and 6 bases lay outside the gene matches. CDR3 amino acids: CSASRTGGADQPQHF. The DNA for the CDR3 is TGCAGTGCTAGTCGGACAGGGGGCGCCGATCAGCCCCAGCATTTT.

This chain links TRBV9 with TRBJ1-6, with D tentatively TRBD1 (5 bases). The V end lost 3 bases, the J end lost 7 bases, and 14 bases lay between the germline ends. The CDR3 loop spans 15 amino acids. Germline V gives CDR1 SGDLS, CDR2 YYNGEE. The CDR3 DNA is TGTGCCAGCAGCGCACAGGATCAGTCGAATTCACCCCTCCACTTT. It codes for CASSAQDQSNSPLHF.

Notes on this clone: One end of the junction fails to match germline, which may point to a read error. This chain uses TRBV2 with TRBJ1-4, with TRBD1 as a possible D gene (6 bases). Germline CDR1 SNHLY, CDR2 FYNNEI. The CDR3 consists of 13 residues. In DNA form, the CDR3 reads TGTGCCAGCAGAGAAGGGGGACTTGGAAAACTGTTTTTT. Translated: CASREGGLGKLFF.

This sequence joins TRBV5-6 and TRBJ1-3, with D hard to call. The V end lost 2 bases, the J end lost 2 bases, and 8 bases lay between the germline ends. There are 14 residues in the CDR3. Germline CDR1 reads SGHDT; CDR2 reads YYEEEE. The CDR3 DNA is TGTGCCAGCAGCTTTGGAACAGCTGGAAACACCATATATTTT. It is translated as CASSFGTAGNTIYF.

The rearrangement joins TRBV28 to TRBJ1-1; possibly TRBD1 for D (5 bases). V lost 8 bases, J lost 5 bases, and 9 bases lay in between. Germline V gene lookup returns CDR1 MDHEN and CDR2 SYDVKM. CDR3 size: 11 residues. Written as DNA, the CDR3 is TGTGCCAGCCGGGGGTGGACTGAAGCTTTCTTT. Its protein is CASRGWTEAFF.

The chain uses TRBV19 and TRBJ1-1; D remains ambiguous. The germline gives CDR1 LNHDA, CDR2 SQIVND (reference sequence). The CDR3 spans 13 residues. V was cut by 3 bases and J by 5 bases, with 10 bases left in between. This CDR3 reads CASSIYKETEAFF. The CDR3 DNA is TGTGCCAGTAGTATTTATAAGGAGACTGAAGCTTTCTTT.

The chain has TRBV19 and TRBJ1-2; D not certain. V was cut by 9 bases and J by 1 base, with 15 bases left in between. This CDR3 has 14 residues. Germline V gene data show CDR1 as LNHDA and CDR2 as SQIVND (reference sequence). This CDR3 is CARPRRISNYGYTF. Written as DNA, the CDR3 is TGTGCCAGGCCACGGAGAATCAGTAACTATGGCTACACCTTC.

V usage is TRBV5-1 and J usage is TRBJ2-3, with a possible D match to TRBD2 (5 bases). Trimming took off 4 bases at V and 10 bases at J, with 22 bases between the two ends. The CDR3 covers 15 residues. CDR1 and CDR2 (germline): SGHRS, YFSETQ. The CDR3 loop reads CASSQLERQSRPQYF. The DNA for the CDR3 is TGCGCCAGCAGCCAACTAGAGCGCCAGTCCCGACCGCAGTATTTT.